This T cell receptor beta chain was profiled in a study of cytomegalovirus exposure and HLA in healthy donors. Germline V lookup: CDR1 GTSNPN, CDR2 SVGIG (reference sequence). Trimming left V 4 bases short and J 5 bases short, with 11 bases between. CDR3 length equals 12 residues. The study ran its PCR with 60 Vbeta and 13 Jbeta primers. Sequencing used immunoSEQ multiplex PCR; TCRdb keeps in-frame clones, though not all of them. Of fewer than 200,000 clones in the sample, roughly 78% are singletons; the top ten hold 0.6% to 0.7%. The chain carries TRBV30 and TRBJ1-2; no firm D call. This clonotype was sampled from a boy younger than 18 in good health and CMV-seronegative. Sequenced material: PBMCs. CDR3 protein: CAWNTYEYGYTF. CDR3 DNA sequence: TGTGCCTGGAATACCTATGAATATGGCTACACCTTC.